This T cell receptor beta chain was captured by sequencing in a study of cytomegalovirus exposure and HLA in healthy donors. Trimming removed 4 bases from V and 4 bases from J; junction bases left unmatched: 3. The CDR3 spans 14 residues. Germline CDR1 is SEHNR and CDR2 is FQNEAQ (reference sequence). The PCR made use of 60 Vbeta and 13 Jbeta primers. The repertoire was sequenced with immunoSEQ multiplex PCR; TCRdb's copy has only in-frame clones and lacks some. The sample includes some 220,000 clones, 82% of them seen just once. The V and J genes are TRBV7-9 and TRBJ1-3; 8 bases are a match to TRBD1. The clonotype comes from a woman aged 40 to 50 in good health and CMV-seronegative. The material sequenced was PBMCs. CDR3 region: CASSSDREGNTIYF. The CDR3, as DNA: TGTGCCAGCAGCTCGGACAGGGAAGGAAACACCATATATTTT.